This TCR beta chain appears in the sequencing data of a study of T-cell memory formation after mild COVID-19. TCRdb processed the 5' RACE reads anew with MiXCR; each CDR3 protein has one entry. The data show under 700,000 distinct CDR3 sequences, about 20% seen once. Overall study findings and caveats: From day 15 to 85, contracting clones were balanced between CD4 and CD8, whereas later expanders leaned toward CD4+. SARS-CoV-2 specificity of second-wave clones peaking day 37 was unconfirmed.

CDR3 size: 12 residues. V was trimmed by 6 bases and J by 0 bases, leaving 8 bases between them. Germline V gene sequence: CDR1 SQVTM, CDR2 ANQGSEA. This clonotype was seen ten or more times. Its antigen is undetermined. The receptor comes from an adult woman who had mild COVID-19 (a few samples of this study predate the infection). Cell type and time point are not known. Material: PBMCs or a T cell subset sorted from them (not recorded which). The V and J genes are TRBV29-1 and TRBJ1-1; possibly TRBD1 for D (6 bases). The CDR3 bases are TGCAGCGTCGGACAGATGAACACTGAAGCTTTCTTT. This translates into CSVGQMNTEAFF.